These T cell receptor beta chains were read from a single sample in a study of molecular identifiers for immune sequencing clone quantification. TCRdb analysed the PCR reads with MiXCR anew, one entry per CDR3 protein. The data contain a few hundred thousand distinct CDR3 sequences, roughly a quarter of them singletons. Sequences were obtained from naive CD8+ T cells from blood, with Jurkat cell RNA spiked in. The receptor source for this set is a human donor in good health. Some libraries in this study had Jurkat cell RNA spiked in. CDR3s include the opening cysteine and the closing phenylalanine or tryptophan. Each record gives: V gene, clone size, D gene, J gene, CDR3 DNA, CDR3 protein. A D gene is named only where the DNA matches it firmly. A clone size is listed for some rows: how often the clone was seen (once, few, many), or a class if it is expanded.

v_gene: TRBV30
abundance: few
d_gene: .
j_gene: TRBJ2-7
CDR3nt: TGTGCCTGGAGTGTACCCCACCGGACTGGATCCTACGAGCAGTACTTC
CDR3aa: CAWSVPHRTGSYEQYF

v_gene: TRBV4-3
abundance: few
d_gene: .
j_gene: TRBJ2-2
CDR3nt: TGCGCCAGCAGCCCCCGTGGGGGGCCTGATAGCGGGGAGCTGTTTTTT
CDR3aa: CASSPRGGPDSGELFF

v_gene: TRBV28
abundance: .
d_gene: TRBD1
j_gene: TRBJ1-1
CDR3nt: TGTGCCAGCAGTTTATACGGGACAGTCACTGAAGCTCTCTTT
CDR3aa: CASSLYGTVTEALF

v_gene: TRBV30
abundance: .
d_gene: .
j_gene: TRBJ1-1
CDR3nt: TGTGCCTGGATGTCCAGGGTCAATATCCTAGGCACTGAAGCTTTCTTT
CDR3aa: CAWMSRVNILGTEAFF

v_gene: TRBV28
abundance: .
d_gene: .
j_gene: TRBJ2-7
CDR3nt: TGTGCCCGCCGTCCCCGGCCCGGGGGCGCCGCGCAGTACTTC
CDR3aa: CARRPRPGGAAQYF

v_gene: TRBV27
abundance: few
d_gene: TRBD1
j_gene: TRBJ2-3
CDR3nt: TGTGCCAGCAGTGACGACAGGGCCCGCGTTGGCACAGATACGCAGTATTTT
CDR3aa: CASSDDRARVGTDTQYF

v_gene: TRBV7-2
abundance: few
d_gene: .
j_gene: TRBJ2-7
CDR3nt: TGTGCCAGCAGCTTAGTGGGTTGGTACGAGCAGTACTTC
CDR3aa: CASSLVGWYEQYF

v_gene: TRBV6-6
abundance: many
d_gene: .
j_gene: TRBJ1-4
CDR3nt: TGTGCCAGCACGGGGGGTATGGATGAAAAACTGTTTTTT
CDR3aa: CASTGGMDEKLFF

v_gene: TRBV18
abundance: few
d_gene: .
j_gene: TRBJ2-6
CDR3nt: TGTGCCAGCACTCCAACAGGGTCTGGGGCCAACGTCCTGACTTTC
CDR3aa: CASTPTGSGANVLTF

v_gene: TRBV20-1
abundance: .
d_gene: .
j_gene: TRBJ2-7
CDR3nt: TGCAGTGCTAGCGGACTTACCCGCTCCTACGCGCAGTACTTC
CDR3aa: CSASGLTRSYAQYF

v_gene: TRBV20-1
abundance: .
d_gene: TRBD1
j_gene: TRBJ2-7
CDR3nt: TGCAGTGCTGAAAAGGGACAGGGACGATTCGTGACCTACGAGCAGTACTTC
CDR3aa: CSAEKGQGRFVTYEQYF

v_gene: TRBV12-3/TRBV12-4
abundance: many
d_gene: TRBD1
j_gene: TRBJ1-1
CDR3nt: TGTGCCAGCAGTTTAGCCCCGGGACAGGGGGAAAAAACTGAAGCTTTCTTT
CDR3aa: CASSLAPGQGEKTEAFF

v_gene: TRBV7-9
abundance: few
d_gene: .
j_gene: TRBJ2-1
CDR3nt: TGTGCCAGCAGCCCCGCTAGCGCAAATGAGCAGTTCTTC
CDR3aa: CASSPASANEQFF

v_gene: TRBV24-1
abundance: few
d_gene: .
j_gene: TRBJ2-2
CDR3nt: TGTGCCACCAGTGATTGGGGGGCCACGAACACCGGGGAGCTGTTTTTT
CDR3aa: CATSDWGATNTGELFF

v_gene: TRBV20-1
abundance: few
d_gene: TRBD1
j_gene: TRBJ1-5
CDR3nt: TGCAGTGCTAGAAATGGGGACAGTCCAAATCAGCCCCAGCATTTT
CDR3aa: CSARNGDSPNQPQHF

v_gene: TRBV4-3
abundance: few
d_gene: .
j_gene: TRBJ2-1
CDR3nt: TGCGCCAGCAGCCCAACTTCGCAGGTACCCTACAATGAGCAGTTCTTC
CDR3aa: CASSPTSQVPYNEQFF

v_gene: TRBV5-5
abundance: .
d_gene: .
j_gene: TRBJ2-5
CDR3nt: TGTGCCAGCAGTTATTCCTCCCAGGGAAGGATGGGGGAGACCCGGTACTTC
CDR3aa: CASSYSSQGRMGETRYF

v_gene: TRBV20-1
abundance: many
d_gene: TRBD2
j_gene: TRBJ2-1
CDR3nt: TGCAGTGCTCGGACTAGCCGCAGATACAATGAGCAGTTCTTC
CDR3aa: CSARTSRRYNEQFF

v_gene: TRBV7-2
abundance: .
d_gene: .
j_gene: TRBJ2-1
CDR3nt: TGTGCCAGCAACTCCCTCAGAGCCTACAATGAGCAGTTCTTC
CDR3aa: CASNSLRAYNEQFF

v_gene: TRBV25-1
abundance: many
d_gene: .
j_gene: TRBJ2-3
CDR3nt: TGTGCCAGCAGTGCTTCGGTCTACGATACGCAGTATTTT
CDR3aa: CASSASVYDTQYF

v_gene: TRBV6-2/TRBV6-3
abundance: few
d_gene: TRBD1
j_gene: TRBJ2-3
CDR3nt: TGTGCCAGCAGCTCGGACAGGGGGCAGGATACGCAGTATTTT
CDR3aa: CASSSDRGQDTQYF

v_gene: TRBV9
abundance: many
d_gene: .
j_gene: TRBJ2-5
CDR3nt: TGTGCCAGCAGCGAGGGGCCTGGCGGGGCTGCGGGTCAAGAGACCCAGTACTTC
CDR3aa: CASSEGPGGAAGQETQYF

v_gene: TRBV5-6
abundance: many
d_gene: .
j_gene: TRBJ1-5
CDR3nt: TGTGCCAGCAGCTCCACAACAGGGAAGCAGCCCCAGCATTTT
CDR3aa: CASSSTTGKQPQHF

v_gene: TRBV9
abundance: .
d_gene: .
j_gene: TRBJ2-7
CDR3nt: TGTGCCAGCAGCGTAGAAGGCAGCCTCTCCTACGAGCAGTACTTC
CDR3aa: CASSVEGSLSYEQYF